This T cell receptor beta chain was observed in a study of metastatic and nonmetastatic thyroid tumors. This clone is medium-sized in the sample. TCRdb re-called the PCR reads with MiXCR. The table has tens of thousands of clones, roughly 12% seen once. The CDR3 contains 15 residues. CDR1 and CDR2 (germline): MNHEY, SMNVEV (reference sequence). With 4 bases clipped from V and 3 bases from J, the junction kept 5 bases outside the gene matches. Thyroid surgery took place with no prior treatment in any patient. The chain has TRBV27 and TRBJ2-7; 11 nucleotides agree with TRBD2. The receptor was isolated from a male donor with papillary thyroid cancer or a benign thyroid nodule (not recorded which). Some clones in this sample may be carry-over from other donors' samples. Sequencing was carried out using blood. CDR3 sequence reads: CASSSLLAGDYEQYF. CDR3 nucleotides: TGTGCCAGCAGTTCCCTACTAGCGGGAGACTACGAGCAGTACTTC.